What follows are 8 T cell receptor beta chains derived from one specimen sequenced in a study of human T cells and chemical hapten exposure. Unfractionated whole blood yielded the extracted total RNA. TCRdb analysed the 5' RACE reads with MiXCR anew, one entry per CDR3 protein. The table includes over 95,000 distinct CDR3 sequences, around 20% detected once. The receptors were gathered from a human donor in good health.

This sequence joins TRBV19 and TRBJ2-5; possibly TRBD1 for D (6 bases). Trimming removed 7 bases at V and 1 base at J, with 16 bases between. Germline loops: CDR1 LNHDA, CDR2 SQIVND (reference sequence). This CDR3 is built from 15 residues. CDR3 in amino acids: CASNLGRGPQETQYF. For the CDR3, the DNA is TGTGCCAGTAACCTTGGCAGGGGACCCCAAGAGACCCAGTACTTC.

V is TRBV27 and J is TRBJ2-3; D not resolved. The V gene lost 2 bases and the J gene lost 2 bases, with 11 bases spanning the gap. This CDR3 is 15 amino acids long. Per the germline V gene, CDR1 is MNHEY and CDR2 is SMNVEV (reference sequence). CDR3 protein: CASSLRGSVTDTQYF. The CDR3 bases are TGTGCCAGCAGTTTACGCGGCAGCGTCACAGATACGCAGTATTTT.

The CDR3 region has the DNA TGTGCCAGCAGTCCTCGTACCGGGTCCTCCCGTGCCCTTAGCAATCAGCCCCAGCATTTT. Its translation: CASSPRTGSSRALSNQPQHF. The J gene is TRBJ1-5, the V gene TRBV28, with D hard to call. CDR1 MDHEN and CDR2 SYDVKM come from the germline V gene. The V gene lost 5 bases and the J gene lost 0 bases, with 26 bases spanning the gap. CDR3 size: 20 residues.

The sample holds many counts of this clonotype. CDR3: CSAPQLRRGAFF. The CDR3, as DNA: TGCAGTGCTCCACAACTCAGGCGAGGAGCTTTCTTT. The chain has TRBV20-1 and TRBJ1-1; D is unresolved. The germline CDR1 and CDR2 sequences are DFQATT and SNEGSKA (reference sequence). The CDR3 extends over 12 amino acids. Trimming cost V 5 bases and J 10 bases, with 17 bases left between them.

This chain connects TRBV5-4 to TRBJ1-1; D remains ambiguous. V was cut by 0 bases and J by 0 bases, with 6 bases left in between. The CDR3 consists of 14 residues. Germline loops: CDR1 SGHNT, CDR2 YYREEE (reference sequence). The CDR3 DNA sequence: TGTGCCAGCAGCTTGGCCACAGTGAACACTGAAGCTTTCTTT. Translated, it gives CASSLATVNTEAFF. The entire variable domain, with the rest obtained from reference TRBV5-4 and TRBJ1-1, is as follows: ETGVTQSPTHLIKTRGQQVTLRCSSQSGHNTVSWYQQALGQGPQFIFQYYREEENGRGNFPPRFSGLQFPNYSSELNVNALELDDSALYLCASSLATVNTEAFFGQGTRLTVV.

This clonotype appeared a few times. The genes are TRBV6-1 and TRBJ2-1, with 8 bases lining up with TRBD2. The V segment lost 5 bases and the J segment 5 bases; nucleotides outside the gene matches: 29. This CDR3 is 22 amino acids long. CDR1 MNHNS and CDR2 SASEGT come from the germline V gene. CDR3 in amino acids: CASSQRERRGFLERERDNEQFF. The CDR3 nucleotides read TGTGCCAGCAGTCAAAGAGAGAGACGGGGGTTTCTTGAGCGGGAGCGCGACAATGAGCAGTTCTTC.

The genes are TRBV5-6 and TRBJ2-1, with TRBD1 matching 8 bases. V lost 5 bases and J lost 2; bases outside the gene matches: 9. CDR1 and CDR2 from the germline V gene are SGHDT and YYEEEE. CDR3 size: 16 residues. In nucleotides, the CDR3 is TGTGCCAGCAGTCCCGCGGACAGGGTCACCTACAATGAGCAGTTCTTC. This encodes CASSPADRVTYNEQFF.

The rearrangement joins TRBV11-2 to TRBJ1-3, with 7 bases lining up with TRBD1. J lost 3 bases, V lost 5 bases, and 7 bases had no gene match. CDR1 and CDR2 (germline): SGHAT, FQNNGV. The CDR3 is 15 residues long. The CDR3 loop is CASSPRGHNGNTIYF. The CDR3 DNA sequence: TGTGCCAGCAGCCCTAGGGGGCACAATGGAAACACCATATATTTT.